A single sample gave rise to the 20 T cell receptor beta chains below, sequenced in a study of identical twins. TCRdb passed the 5' RACE reads through MiXCR, listing each CDR3 protein once. The table has 450,000 or so distinct CDR3 sequences, 14% seen once. In addition, the sample was reused for a study of yellow fever vaccine responses in identical twins.

Sequences were obtained from CD4+ T cells sorted from blood. The receptors come from a woman aged 18-29 years in good health.

This clonotype was observed a few times. The V and J genes are TRBV11-3 and TRBJ2-1; possibly TRBD2 for D (5 bases). V lost 5 bases and J lost 9, with 14 bases in between. Germline V CDR1 and CDR2: SGHNT, YENEEA. There are 13 residues in the CDR3. CDR3 DNA: TGTGCCAGCAGCCTAGCCCGAGTTGGTGAGCAGTTCTTC. This sequence encodes CASSLARVGEQFF.

This clonotype showed up just a few times. This chain joins TRBV25-1 and TRBJ2-1, with 8 bases matching TRBD2. The V and J ends lost 3 bases and 9 bases, in that order; junction bases with no gene match: 16. The germline V gene encodes CDR1 MGHDK and CDR2 SYGVNS. The CDR3 runs 17 residues. CDR3 amino acids: CASSESGRSGSGVEQFF. CDR3 DNA sequence: TGTGCCAGCAGTGAGTCTGGGAGAAGCGGGAGTGGGGTTGAGCAGTTCTTC.

The genes are TRBV20-1 and TRBJ2-7; 12 bases line up with TRBD2. CDR3 size: 16 residues. J lost 3 bases, V lost 3 bases, and 9 bases had no gene match. The germline V gene has CDR1 DFQATT and CDR2 SNEGSKA (reference sequence). The CDR3 DNA reads TGCAGTGCTAGGAAAGGACTAGCGGGGCTACTCTACGAGCAGTACTTC. It translates to CSARKGLAGLLYEQYF.

The table lists this clonotype with a few counts. The rearrangement links TRBV7-2 to TRBJ2-1; a weak D match, TRBD1 (6 bases). V lost 0 bases and J lost 2, with 8 bases in between. Germline CDR1 reads SGHTA; CDR2 reads FQGNSA. The CDR3 is made up of 15 amino acids. The DNA for the CDR3 is TGTGCCAGCAGCTTAGCCAGGGGCGCCTACAATGAGCAGTTCTTC. Its translation: CASSLARGAYNEQFF. The full variable domain, in which reference TRBV7-2 and TRBJ2-1 provide the parts outside the CDR3, is GAGVSQSPSNKVTEKGKDVELRCDPISGHTALYWYRQSLGQGLEFLIYFQGNSAPDKSGLPSDRFSAERTGGSVSTLTIQRTQQEDSAVYLCASSLARGAYNEQFFGPGTRLTVL.

The gene calls are TRBV9 and TRBJ2-3; D unresolved. The CDR3 has 14 amino acids. Germline loops: CDR1 SGDLS, CDR2 YYNGEE. The germline V and J ends were trimmed by 0 bases and 2 bases, with 7 bases remaining between them. The CDR3 reads CASSVDVLTDTQYF. The CDR3 DNA is TGTGCCAGCAGCGTAGACGTGCTCACAGATACGCAGTATTTT.

This chain's CDR3 is CASTAVSTDTQYF. CDR3 in DNA: TGTGCCAGCACCGCCGTCAGCACAGATACGCAGTATTTT. The V call is TRBV25-1, the J call TRBJ2-3; D is unclear. CDR1 is MGHDK, CDR2 SYGVNS, per germline. The CDR3 is 13 amino acids. Trimming shortened V by 7 bases and J by 0 bases, and 8 bases separated the two germline ends.

This clonotype was detected a few times. The V gene is TRBV14, the J gene TRBJ1-5; D call uncertain. The germline CDR1 and CDR2 sequences are SGHDN and FVKESK. Trimming took 1 base from V and 1 from J, leaving 8 bases between them. The CDR3 is made up of 15 amino acids. The DNA for the CDR3 is TGTGCCAGCAGCCAAGTCGCGGGGAGCAATCAGCCCCAGCATTTT. Its protein is CASSQVAGSNQPQHF.

This sequence joins TRBV6-1 and TRBJ2-5; a weak D match, TRBD2 (7 bases). The CDR3 has 16 residues. Per germline, CDR1 MNHNS and CDR2 SASEGT. V lost 6 bases and J lost 5, with 22 bases in between. CDR3 DNA: TGTGCCAGCAGCCCATCCCTGGGGGGGCCGGGGGAGACCCAGTACTTC. Protein product: CASSPSLGGPGETQYF.

At least ten counts were recorded for this clonotype. The chain links TRBV9 to TRBJ2-7, with 7 bases matching TRBD2. Germline V gene data show CDR1 as SGDLS and CDR2 as YYNGEE. The CDR3 covers 14 residues. Trimming removed 3 bases from V and 6 bases from J; junction bases left unmatched: 9. DNA of the CDR3: TGTGCCAGCAGCGCTACGGGACTATCTGTCGAGCAGTACTTC. Its translation is CASSATGLSVEQYF.

This clonotype was picked up a small number of times. The V and J genes are TRBV7-2 and TRBJ2-7; TRBD2 aligns across 10 bases. The CDR3 runs to 15 residues. Germline loops: CDR1 SGHTA, CDR2 FQGNSA. V shed 5 bases and J 2 bases; nucleotides not matched to a gene: 6. Here the CDR3 reads CASSLLAGAPYEQYF. The CDR3 nucleotides read TGTGCCAGCAGCCTTCTAGCGGGAGCCCCCTACGAGCAGTACTTC.

This clonotype has ten or more counts. The V and J genes are TRBV7-2 and TRBJ2-3; D is perhaps TRBD1 or TRBD2 (5 bases each). This CDR3 region has 14 residues. V gave up 5 bases and J gave up 4 bases, with 13 bases separating them. In germline, CDR1 is SGHTA, CDR2 FQGNSA. The CDR3, as DNA: TGTGCCAGCAGCCGCCCCCAGGGACCAGATACGCAGTATTTT. Translation: CASSRPQGPDTQYF.

This clonotype was detected a few times. The genes are TRBV6-5 and TRBJ1-6; D is unclear. The CDR3 runs 14 residues. V lost 11 bases to trimming and J lost 0 bases, with 11 bases between them. CDR1 is MNHEY, CDR2 SVGAGI, per germline. CDR3 sequence reads: CASCSNSYNSPLHF. The CDR3 DNA reads TGTGCCTCATGCAGTAACTCCTATAATTCACCCCTCCACTTT.

This clonotype was detected only once. J is TRBJ2-3 and V is TRBV19; 9 bases match TRBD1. The CDR3 sequence is 16 residues long. V shed 7 bases and J 3 bases; nucleotides not matched to a gene: 11. In germline, CDR1 is LNHDA, CDR2 SQIVND (reference sequence). CDR3 in DNA: TGTGCCAGTAACAAAAGGGGACAGGGTCGTACAGATACGCAGTATTTT. Protein sequence: CASNKRGQGRTDTQYF. Full variable domain (remainder filled in from reference TRBV19 and TRBJ2-3): DGGITQSPKYLFRKEGQNVTLSCEQNLNHDAMYWYRQDPGQGLRLIYYSQIVNDFQKGDIAEGYSVSREKKESFPLTVTSAQKNPTAFYLCASNKRGQGRTDTQYFGPGTRLTVL.

This clonotype was picked up a small number of times. The chain has TRBV28 and TRBJ2-1, with D possibly matching TRBD2 (5 bases). Per germline, CDR1 MDHEN and CDR2 SYDVKM. Trimming took off 5 bases at V and 0 bases at J, with 14 bases between the two ends. CDR3 length equals 16 residues. For the CDR3, the DNA is TGTGCCAGCAGTCCCATCCGGGGAAGCTCCTACAATGAGCAGTTCTTC. It specifies CASSPIRGSSYNEQFF. The full variable domain, completed using reference TRBV28 and TRBJ2-1, is DVKVTQSSRYLVKRTGEKVFLECVQDMDHENMFWYRQDPGLGLRLIYFSYDVKMKEKGDIPEGYSVSREKKERFSLILESASTNQTSMYLCASSPIRGSSYNEQFFGPGTRLTVL.

This clonotype was seen a few times. This sequence joins TRBV27 and TRBJ1-6; D is undetermined. V was pared by 2 bases and J by 7 bases, with 12 bases between. Per the germline V gene, CDR1 is MNHEY and CDR2 is SMNVEV (reference sequence). The CDR3 has 15 residues. For the CDR3, the DNA is TGTGCCAGCAGTTTAGGTCAGGTGGGGAATTCACCCCTCCACTTT. This translates into CASSLGQVGNSPLHF.

This clonotype was seen at least ten times. The chain combines TRBV14 with TRBJ1-1, with D unclear. V shed 0 bases and J shed 4 bases, with 9 bases lying between them. CDR1 and CDR2 (germline): SGHDN, FVKESK. The CDR3 extends over 14 amino acids. For the CDR3, the DNA is TGTGCCAGCAGCCAAGATCGCCGAGGCACTGAAGCTTTCTTT. As protein: CASSQDRRGTEAFF.

This chain joins TRBV7-8 and TRBJ2-3, with D possibly TRBD2 on 6 matching bases. CDR1 is SGHVS and CDR2 is FQNEAQ in the germline V gene. V dropped 3 bases and J dropped 2 bases, with 24 bases sitting between them. CDR3 length: 19 amino acids. The CDR3 is CASSFPGMGGTRNTDTQYF. The CDR3 DNA sequence: TGTGCCAGCAGCTTCCCAGGGATGGGCGGGACGAGAAACACAGATACGCAGTATTTT.

This clonotype was seen ten or more times. The chain is built from TRBV10-3 and TRBJ2-1; perhaps TRBD1 as D (5 bases). V gave up 7 bases and J gave up 9 bases, with 13 bases separating them. The germline CDR1 and CDR2 sequences are ENHRY and SYGVKD. CDR3 length equals 12 residues. CDR3 nucleotides: TGTGCCATCAACCCAGGGTATAGTGAGCAGTTCTTC. As protein: CAINPGYSEQFF.

The rearrangement joins TRBV18 to TRBJ2-2; D is undetermined. The V and J ends lost 2 bases and 4 bases respectively, with 20 bases between them. The germline V gene encodes CDR1 KGHSH and CDR2 LQKENI. The CDR3 contains 18 residues. CDR3 nucleotides: TGTGCCAGCTCACCAATAAGGATTTTTATGGATAGCACCGGGGAGCTGTTTTTT. Protein: CASSPIRIFMDSTGELFF.

The chain employs TRBV20-1 and TRBJ2-5; D unclear. V lost 7 bases and J lost 2, with 5 bases in between. Germline assignment: CDR1 DFQATT and CDR2 SNEGSKA (reference sequence). The CDR3 contains 10 residues. The CDR3 sequence is CSGYQETQYF. The DNA for the CDR3 is TGCAGTGGATATCAAGAGACCCAGTACTTC.